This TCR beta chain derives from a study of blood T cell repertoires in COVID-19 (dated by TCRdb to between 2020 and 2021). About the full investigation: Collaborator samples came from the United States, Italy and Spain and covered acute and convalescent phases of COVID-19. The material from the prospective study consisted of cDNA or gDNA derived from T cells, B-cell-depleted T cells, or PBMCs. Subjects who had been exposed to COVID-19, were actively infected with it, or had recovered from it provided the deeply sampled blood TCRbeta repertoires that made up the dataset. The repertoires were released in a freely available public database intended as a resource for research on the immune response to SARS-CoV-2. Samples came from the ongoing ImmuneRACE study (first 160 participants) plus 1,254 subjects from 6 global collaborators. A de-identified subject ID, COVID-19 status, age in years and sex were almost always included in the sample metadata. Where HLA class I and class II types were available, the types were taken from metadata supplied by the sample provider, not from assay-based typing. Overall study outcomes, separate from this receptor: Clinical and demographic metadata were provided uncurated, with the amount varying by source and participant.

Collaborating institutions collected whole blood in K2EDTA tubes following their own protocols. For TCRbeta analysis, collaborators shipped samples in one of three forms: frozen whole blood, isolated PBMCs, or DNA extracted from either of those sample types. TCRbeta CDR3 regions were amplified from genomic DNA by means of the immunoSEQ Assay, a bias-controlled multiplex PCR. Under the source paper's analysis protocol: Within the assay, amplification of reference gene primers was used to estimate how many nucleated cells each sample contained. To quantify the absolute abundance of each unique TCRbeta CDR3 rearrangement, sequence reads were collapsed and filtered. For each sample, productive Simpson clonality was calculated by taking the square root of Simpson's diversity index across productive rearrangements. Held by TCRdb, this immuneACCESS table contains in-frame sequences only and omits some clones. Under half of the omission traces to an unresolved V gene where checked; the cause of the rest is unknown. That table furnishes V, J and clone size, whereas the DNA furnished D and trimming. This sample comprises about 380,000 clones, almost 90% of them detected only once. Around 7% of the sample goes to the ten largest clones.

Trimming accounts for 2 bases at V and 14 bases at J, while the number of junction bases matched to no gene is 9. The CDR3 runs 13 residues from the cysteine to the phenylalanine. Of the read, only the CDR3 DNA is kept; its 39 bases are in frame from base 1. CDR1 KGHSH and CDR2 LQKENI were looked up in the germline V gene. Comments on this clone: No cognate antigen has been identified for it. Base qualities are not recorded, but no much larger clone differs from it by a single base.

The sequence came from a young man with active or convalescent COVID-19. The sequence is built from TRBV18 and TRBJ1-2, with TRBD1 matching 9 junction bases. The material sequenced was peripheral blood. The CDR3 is CASSPGQGPQRTF. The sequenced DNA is TGTGCCAGCTCACCAGGACAGGGGCCGCAAAGAACCTTC.